Presented here are 17 T cell receptor beta chains from one specimen sequenced in a study of human T cells and chemical hapten exposure. TCRdb called the RACE reads again in MiXCR, with one record for every CDR3 protein. The sample includes just under 350,000 distinct CDR3 sequences, around 7% of them seen just once. Time point specified: patch test 1, 2 weeks after DPC sensitization. As for treatment: therapeutic diphenylcyclopropenone sensitization with weekly scalp DPC. Sequenced material: whole blood, taken in connection with sensitization to the hapten diphenylcyclopropenone (DPC). The source is a woman between 18 and 30 years old with alopecia areata. Some clones in this sample may be carry-over from other donors' samples.

This clonotype was found many times. V is TRBV4-3 and J is TRBJ1-5; D is undetermined. Trimming took off 0 bases at V and 1 base at J, with 7 bases between the two ends. Germline V gives CDR1 LGHNA, CDR2 YSLEER. CDR3 length: 15 amino acids. The CDR3 nucleotides are TGCGCCAGCAGCCAAGAATTCTGGAGCAATCAGCCCCAGCATTTT. Its translation: CASSQEFWSNQPQHF.

This chain uses TRBV3-1 with TRBJ2-7; no definite D call. CDR1 is LGHDT and CDR2 is YNNKEL in the germline V gene (reference sequence). V dropped 8 bases and J dropped 2 bases, with 13 bases sitting between them. CDR3 length: 13 residues. The CDR3 nucleotides are TGTGCCAGCCGAGCCAGCCAAACCTACGAGCAGTACTTC. Its protein product is CASRASQTYEQYF.

This clonotype showed up many times. The rearrangement links TRBV6-2 or TRBV6-3 to TRBJ1-1, with D hard to call. Trimming left V 3 bases short and J 1 base short, with 6 bases between. CDR3 length equals 13 residues. Per the germline V gene, CDR1 is MNHEY and CDR2 is SVGEGT. The CDR3 is CASSYWKNTEAFF. CDR3 DNA sequence: TGTGCCAGCAGTTATTGGAAGAACACTGAAGCTTTCTTT.

This clonotype has a count of ten or more. This may come from a read error, since a much larger clone is one base off. The V and J genes are TRBV7-2 and TRBJ2-3; D is uncertain. In germline, CDR1 is SGHTA, CDR2 FQGNSA. V was shortened by 1 base and J by 2 bases, with 4 bases between the two germline ends. The CDR3 totals 13 residues. The CDR3 bases are TGTGCCAGCAGCTTAGACAACACAGATACGCAGTATTTT. It yields the protein CASSLDNTDTQYF.

This clonotype has a count of ten or more. The chain employs TRBV2 and TRBJ2-3, with 10 bases aligning to TRBD2. Germline-derived CDR1 and CDR2 are SNHLY and FYNNEI. V trimming: 5 bases; J trimming: 4 bases; junction bases outside the gene matches: 9. This CDR3 region has 16 residues. The CDR3, as DNA: TGTGCCAGCAGTCCGAAGGCAGCGGGGGGGCCAGATACGCAGTATTTT. Its translation is CASSPKAAGGPDTQYF.

The table lists this clonotype with a few counts. The rearrangement joins TRBV7-8 to TRBJ1-1; D uncertain. Germline V lookup: CDR1 SGHVS, CDR2 FQNEAQ. The length of the CDR3 is 15 residues. With 5 bases removed from V and 3 bases from J, the gap between germline ends came to 16 bases. DNA of the CDR3: TGTGCCAGCAGCCGCTTTATGAATAGGGACACTGAAGCTTTCTTT. Its protein product is CASSRFMNRDTEAFF.

This clonotype was counted between two and nine times. This chain links TRBV7-8 with TRBJ1-1; D might be TRBD1 (6 bases). This CDR3 has 12 residues. V lost 3 bases and J lost 10, with 12 bases in between. Germline CDR1 and CDR2: SGHVS and FQNEAQ. This CDR3 reads CASSLAGTRAFF. CDR3 sequence (DNA): TGTGCCAGCAGCTTGGCCGGGACACGAGCTTTCTTT.

This clonotype has just a few counts. This sequence joins TRBV12-3 or TRBV12-4 and TRBJ1-6, with TRBD1 as a possible D gene (6 bases). The CDR3 extends over 16 amino acids. V gave up 6 bases and J gave up 4 bases, with 16 bases separating them. CDR3 bases: TGTGCCAGCAGCCGCTGGGGGGCGTTGTATAATTCACCCCTCCACTTT. It is translated as CASSRWGALYNSPLHF.

This rearrangement joins TRBV12-3 or TRBV12-4 to TRBJ1-4; TRBD1 might be the D (5 bases). The CDR3 sequence is 15 residues long. V was pared by 3 bases and J by 3 bases, with 11 bases between. DNA of the CDR3: TGTGCCAGCAGTTTTTGGGGCCAGGCTAATGAAAAACTGTTTTTT. Translating gives CASSFWGQANEKLFF.

The J gene is TRBJ2-5, the V gene TRBV7-2; D is unresolved. This CDR3 comprises 14 residues. V gave up 1 base and J gave up 2 bases, with 8 bases separating them. Germline values: CDR1 SGHTA, CDR2 FQGNSA. CDR3: CASSLDYRQETQYF. The CDR3 DNA follows: TGTGCCAGCAGCTTAGACTACAGACAAGAGACCCAGTACTTC.

V gene TRBV6-5 combines with J gene TRBJ2-3; 11 positions match TRBD2. This CDR3 region has 17 residues. Germline lookup yields CDR1 MNHEY and CDR2 SVGAGI. Losses at the gene ends were 6 bases for V and 10 bases for J; bases not matched to a gene: 18. CDR3 loop: CASSSPRLAGSGLAQYF. The CDR3 DNA is TGTGCCAGCAGCTCTCCCAGACTAGCGGGGTCTGGTTTGGCGCAGTATTTT.

This clonotype was observed at least ten times. The chain employs TRBV6-5 and TRBJ1-1; possibly TRBD1 for D (5 bases). The CDR3 extends over 17 amino acids. The V gene lost 0 bases and the J gene lost 0 bases, with 14 bases spanning the gap. CDR1 and CDR2 from the germline V gene are MNHEY and SVGAGI. The CDR3 sequence: CASSYSVNRHMNTEAFF. CDR3 in DNA: TGTGCCAGCAGTTACTCCGTCAACAGGCACATGAACACTGAAGCTTTCTTT.

This clonotype was found many times. The chain uses TRBV29-1 and TRBJ2-5; 8 bases are a match to TRBD2. V trimming: 2 bases; J trimming: 5 bases; junction bases outside the gene matches: 7. The CDR3 has 14 amino acids. CDR1 SQVTM and CDR2 ANQGSEA come from the germline V gene. The CDR3 DNA reads as TGCAGCGTTGAATGGCGGGGGGAAGACGAGACCCAGTACTTC. As protein: CSVEWRGEDETQYF.

The table lists this clonotype with a few counts. The chain recombines TRBV6-2 or TRBV6-3 with TRBJ1-5; TRBD1 is a possible D gene (5 bases). The germline gives CDR1 MNHEY, CDR2 SVGEGT. Trimming pared 7 bases from V and 2 bases from J, leaving 6 bases between. The CDR3 sequence is 12 residues long. The CDR3, as DNA: TGTGCCAGCACAGGGCGCAATCAGCCCCAGCATTTT. Protein: CASTGRNQPQHF.

This clonotype was counted many times. The genes are TRBV11-1 and TRBJ2-1; 9 bases map to TRBD2. CDR1 and CDR2 from the germline V gene are SGHAT and FQDESV (reference sequence). V dropped 4 bases and J dropped 3; count of bases not matched to a gene: 7. This CDR3 spans 16 amino acids. The DNA of the CDR3 is TGTGCCAGCAGCTCCTTAGCGGGGGCGAACTACAATGAGCAGTTCTTC. Residues: CASSSLAGANYNEQFF. The whole variable domain, remainder taken from reference TRBV11-1 and TRBJ2-1, is EAEVAQSPRYKITEKSQAVAFWCDPISGHATLYWYRQILGQGPELLVQFQDESVVDDSQLPKDRFSAERLKGVDSTLKIQPAELGDSAMYLCASSSLAGANYNEQFFGPGTRLTVL.

In its sample, this clonotype was seen many times. The chain couples TRBV4-3 to TRBJ1-2; D remains ambiguous. The ends were cut back, 1 base at V and 3 bases at J, with 15 bases in the middle. The V gene's germline CDR1 is LGHNA and CDR2 YSLEER. The CDR3 sequence is 16 residues long. The CDR3 spells CASSQAISATDYGYTF. The CDR3 nucleotides are TGCGCCAGCAGCCAAGCCATTTCCGCGACCGACTATGGCTACACCTTC.

The chain couples TRBV6-6 to TRBJ1-1; D may be TRBD1 (5 bases). V was clipped by 2 bases and J by 6 bases, with 16 bases between them. This CDR3 has 15 residues. CDR1 and CDR2 (germline): MNHNY, SVGAGI (reference sequence). The DNA for the CDR3 is TGTGCCAGCAGTTACGACTTTCGAGGGGCTCCTGAAGCTTTCTTT. This translates into CASSYDFRGAPEAFF.